Presented here are 13 T cell receptor beta chains from one specimen sequenced in a study of cytomegalovirus exposure and HLA in healthy donors (dated by TCRdb to 2016 to 2017). The library was prepared using the immunoSEQ multiplex PCR assay. A mixture of 60 forward primers for TCR Vbeta segments and 13 reverse primers for TCR Jbeta segments was used in the multiplex PCR. TCRdb stores this immuneACCESS table with in-frame sequences only. Part of the clones is absent; in the studies checked, under half of the shortfall reflects unresolved V genes, and no reason is known for the rest. Counted in this sample were 200,000 to 300,000 clones; about 83% of them appeared once. The ten largest clonotypes hold 1.5% to 2.5% of the sample. The sequenced sample consisted of PBMCs. These receptors all stem from a woman in her 40s in good health and CMV-seropositive.

The CDR3 is CASRRTRDDNEQFF. In nucleotides, the CDR3 is TGTGCCAGCAGAAGGACTAGAGACGACAATGAGCAGTTCTTC. The genes are TRBV11-3 and TRBJ2-1; 7 bases line up with TRBD2. This CDR3 has 14 amino acids. The V and J ends lost 6 bases and 5 bases, in that order; junction bases with no gene match: 7. Germline assignment: CDR1 SGHNT and CDR2 YENEEA. Full variable domain (outside the CDR3, taken from reference TRBV11-3 and TRBJ2-1): EAGVVQSPRYKIIEKKQPVAFWCNPISGHNTLYWYLQNLGQGPELLIRYENEEAVDDSQLPKDRFSAERLKGVDSTLKIQPAELGDSAVYLCASRRTRDDNEQFFGPGTRLTVL.

The rearrangement joins TRBV7-2 to TRBJ2-5; TRBD2 aligns across 12 bases. Trimming took 5 bases from V and 4 from J; bases not matched to a gene: 8. Germline assignment: CDR1 SGHTA and CDR2 FQGNSA. The CDR3 runs 16 residues. The CDR3 DNA reads TGTGCCAGCAGCGCACTAGCGGGAGGAATCGGAGAGACCCAGTACTTC. Translated, it gives CASSALAGGIGETQYF.

The chain joins TRBV5-4 to TRBJ2-5, with a tentative D call TRBD1 (6 bases). V was cut by 4 bases and J by 0 bases, with 16 bases left in between. CDR1 is SGHNT, CDR2 YYREEE, per germline (reference sequence). The CDR3 totals 16 residues. The CDR3 protein is CASSGYQQGYQETQYF. Written as DNA, the CDR3 is TGTGCCAGCAGCGGATACCAACAGGGTTACCAAGAGACCCAGTACTTC. Variable domain in full (rest from reference TRBV5-4 and TRBJ2-5): ETGVTQSPTHLIKTRGQQVTLRCSSQSGHNTVSWYQQALGQGPQFIFQYYREEENGRGNFPPRFSGLQFPNYSSELNVNALELDDSALYLCASSGYQQGYQETQYFGPGTRLLVL.

The V gene is TRBV7-9, the J gene TRBJ2-1; 7 bases are shared with TRBD2. The V gene end was trimmed by 3 bases and the J gene end by 14 bases; junction bases not matched to a gene: 7. This CDR3 is built from 12 residues. Germline CDR1 reads SEHNR; CDR2 reads FQNEAQ (reference sequence). The CDR3: CASSLDRGREFF. In nucleotides, the CDR3 is TGTGCCAGCAGCTTGGACCGTGGGAGGGAGTTCTTC. Filled out from reference TRBV7-9 and TRBJ2-1, the complete variable domain reads DTGVSQNPRHKITKRGQNVTFRCDPISEHNRLYWYRQTLGQGPEFLTYFQNEAQLEKSRLLSDRFSAERPKGSFSTLEIQRTEQGDSAMYLCASSLDRGREFFGPGTRLTVL.

The V call is TRBV5-1, the J call TRBJ1-1, with D possibly TRBD1 on 6 matching bases. CDR3 length equals 14 residues. Germline assignment: CDR1 SGHRS and CDR2 YFSETQ. V was shortened by 7 bases and J by 5 bases, with 18 bases between the two germline ends. Here the CDR3 DNA reads TGCGCCAGCCGGTCAGGGGAAAGTAGAACTGAAGCTTTCTTT. Translating it yields CASRSGESRTEAFF.

The chain uses TRBV13 and TRBJ2-7, with TRBD2 as a possible D gene (5 bases). V shed 1 base and J shed 5 bases, with 9 bases lying between them. The CDR3 runs 13 residues. The germline CDR1 and CDR2 sequences are PRHDT and FYEKMQ (reference sequence). This chain's CDR3 is CASSLAWENEQYF. The CDR3 coding sequence is TGTGCCAGCAGCTTAGCCTGGGAGAACGAGCAGTACTTC.

V is TRBV27 and J is TRBJ2-5; D may be TRBD2 (5 bases). The CDR3 spans 14 residues. Germline CDR1 is MNHEY and CDR2 is SMNVEV (reference sequence). The V and J ends lost 0 bases and 4 bases respectively, with 9 bases between them. In DNA form, the CDR3 reads TGTGCCAGCAGTTTATCCCGAGGGTCAGAGACCCAGTACTTC. Translated: CASSLSRGSETQYF.

This clone showed up just a few times. The chain combines TRBV5-1 with TRBJ2-7; 9 nucleotides line up with TRBD1. J lost 7 bases, V lost 4 bases, and 9 bases had no gene match. The CDR3 totals 14 residues. The germline gives CDR1 SGHRS, CDR2 YFSETQ. The CDR3 region is CASSPDRGVSEQYF. CDR3 DNA: TGCGCCAGCAGCCCGGACAGGGGCGTTTCGGAGCAGTACTTC.

As DNA, the CDR3 is TGTGCCAGCAGCTCCAGTAGCGGCCCCTACGAGCAGTACTTC. As protein: CASSSSSGPYEQYF. V and J are TRBV7-2 and TRBJ2-7; D is perhaps TRBD2 (6 bases). Germline assignment: CDR1 SGHTA and CDR2 FQGNSA. The CDR3 consists of 14 residues. Trimming stripped 4 bases from V and 2 bases from J, with 12 bases between.

The chain links TRBV2 to TRBJ1-5; 7 bases are a match to TRBD1. Germline V lookup: CDR1 SNHLY, CDR2 FYNNEI. This CDR3 spans 14 amino acids. V gave up 4 bases and J gave up 6 bases; unmatched junction bases: 6. The CDR3 here is CASSGQGVGQPQHF. The CDR3 coding sequence is TGTGCCAGCAGTGGACAGGGTGTGGGTCAGCCCCAGCATTTT.

The V gene is TRBV4-3, the J gene TRBJ1-1; the D is unclear. The V and J ends lost 1 base and 3 bases respectively, with 15 bases between them. CDR1 and CDR2 (germline): LGHNA, YSLEER. CDR3 length equals 16 residues. CDR3 sequence reads: CASSQGGRVRYTEAFF. The CDR3 region has the DNA TGCGCCAGCAGCCAAGGAGGCAGAGTGCGGTACACTGAAGCTTTCTTT.

V usage is TRBV28 and J usage is TRBJ1-3; 8 bases are shared with TRBD1. CDR3 length equals 14 residues. V shed 3 bases and J 2 bases; nucleotides not matched to a gene: 0. CDR1 and CDR2 from the germline V gene are MDHEN and SYDVKM. CDR3 amino acids: CASSLDRAGNTIYF. CDR3 sequence (DNA): TGTGCCAGCAGTTTGGACAGGGCTGGAAACACCATATATTTT.

The V and J genes are TRBV5-1 and TRBJ1-1, with D tentatively TRBD1 (5 bases). The CDR3 length is 14 residues. Germline V CDR1 and CDR2: SGHRS, YFSETQ. The V gene lost 0 bases and the J gene lost 5 bases, with 11 bases spanning the gap. The chain's CDR3 is CASSLEVGGTEAFF. The CDR3 DNA reads as TGCGCCAGCAGCTTGGAAGTCGGGGGAACTGAAGCTTTCTTT.